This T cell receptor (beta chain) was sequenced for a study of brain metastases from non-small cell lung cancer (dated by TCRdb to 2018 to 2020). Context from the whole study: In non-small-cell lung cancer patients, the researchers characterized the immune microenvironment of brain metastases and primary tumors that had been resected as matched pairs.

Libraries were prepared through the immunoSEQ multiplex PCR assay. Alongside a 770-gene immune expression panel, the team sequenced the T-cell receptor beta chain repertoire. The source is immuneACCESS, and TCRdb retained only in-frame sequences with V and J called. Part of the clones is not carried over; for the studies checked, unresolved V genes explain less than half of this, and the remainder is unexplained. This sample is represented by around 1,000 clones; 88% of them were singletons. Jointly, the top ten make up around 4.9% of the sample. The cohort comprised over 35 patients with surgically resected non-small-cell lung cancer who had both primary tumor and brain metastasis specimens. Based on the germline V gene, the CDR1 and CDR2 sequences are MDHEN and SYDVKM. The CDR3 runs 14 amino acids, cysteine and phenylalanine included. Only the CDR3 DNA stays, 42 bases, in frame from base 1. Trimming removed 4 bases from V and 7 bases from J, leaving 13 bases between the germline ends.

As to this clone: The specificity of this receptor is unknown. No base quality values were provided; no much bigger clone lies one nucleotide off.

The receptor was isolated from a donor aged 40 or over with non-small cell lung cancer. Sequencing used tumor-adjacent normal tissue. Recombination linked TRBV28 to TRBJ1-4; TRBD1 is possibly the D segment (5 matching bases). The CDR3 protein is CASSSGGGGEKLFF. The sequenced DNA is TGTGCCAGCAGTTCCGGGGGGGGAGGTGAAAAACTGTTTTTT.